The rows below give T cell receptor beta chains drawn from one sample of a study of shared clonotypes between healthy human individuals. TCRdb's copy holds only in-frame clones and misses some; the assay was immunoSEQ multiplex PCR. The sample lists some 2,000,000 clones, less than 95% seen once, with roughly 1% in the top ten. Sequencing was carried out using naive CD8+ T cells sorted from blood. The receptors shown here come from a man aged 18 to 29 in good health. The CDR3 runs from the conserved cysteine through the conserved F or W. The order of the fields is D gene, V gene, J gene, clone size, CDR3 protein, CDR3 DNA. A D gene is named only where the DNA matches it firmly. A clone size is listed for some rows: how often the clone was seen (once, few, many), or a class if it is expanded.

NA	TRBV19	TRBJ2-7	NA	CASSIDGASSYEQYF	TGTGCCAGTAGTATTGATGGGGCGAGCTCCTACGAGCAGTACTTC
NA	TRBV5-6	TRBJ1-5	NA	CASSRKGPIHQPQHF	TGTGCCAGCAGCCGAAAGGGACCGATACATCAGCCCCAGCATTTT
NA	TRBV11-2	TRBJ2-7	NA	CASSFAGEQYF	TGTGCCAGCAGCTTTGCGGGCGAGCAGTACTTC
NA	TRBV19	TRBJ1-2	NA	CATSAGQPGYTF	TGTGCCACCTCAGCCGGACAGCCTGGCTACACCTTC
NA	TRBV27	TRBJ2-1	NA	CASSLPFADEQFF	TGTGCCAGCAGTTTACCGTTTGCGGATGAGCAGTTCTTC
NA	TRBV6-5	TRBJ2-1	NA	CASSVTGESYNEQFF	TGTGCCAGCAGTGTGACAGGAGAAAGCTACAATGAGCAGTTCTTC
NA	TRBV29-1	TRBJ1-4	NA	CSVVARENEKLFF	TGCAGCGTTGTTGCCCGGGAAAATGAAAAACTGTTTTTT
NA	TRBV7-6	TRBJ1-1	NA	CASSLVVETGGTEAFF	TGTGCCAGCAGCTTAGTCGTAGAAACTGGTGGCACTGAAGCTTTCTTT
TRBD2	TRBV4-3	TRBJ2-5	NA	CASSQDPGGADQYF	TGCGCCAGCAGCCAAGATCCGGGGGGGGCGGACCAGTACTTC
NA	TRBV6-1	TRBJ1-1	NA	CASGSNPEAFF	TGTGCCAGCGGCAGCAATCCTGAAGCTTTCTTT
NA	TRBV6-6	TRBJ2-7	NA	CASSYVKWGSGEQYF	TGTGCCAGCAGTTACGTAAAGTGGGGGAGCGGCGAGCAGTACTTC
NA	TRBV11-2	TRBJ2-2	NA	CASRLIDPDTGELFF	TGTGCCAGCAGATTAATTGACCCGGACACCGGGGAGCTGTTTTTT
TRBD2	TRBV4-1	TRBJ2-7	NA	CASSYRGGEYEQYF	TGCGCCAGCAGCTACCGGGGAGGGGAGTACGAGCAGTACTTC
NA	TRBV5-4	TRBJ1-2	NA	CASSLVQGWDYGYTF	TGTGCCAGCAGCTTGGTTCAGGGTTGGGACTATGGCTACACCTTC
TRBD1	TRBV14	TRBJ1-2	NA	CASSQDLGQGAYGTF	TGTGCCAGCAGCCAAGATCTTGGACAGGGGGCTTACGGCACCTTC
NA	TRBV27	TRBJ1-1	NA	CASTPMGRDAELNTEAFF	TGTGCCAGCACTCCTATGGGGAGGGACGCGGAGTTGAACACTGAAGCTTTCTTT
TRBD2	TRBV27	TRBJ2-5	NA	CASSLAGGRETQYF	TGTGCCAGCAGTTTAGCGGGGGGTCGGGAGACCCAGTACTTC
NA	TRBV6-6	TRBJ2-5	few	CASSRGPLGTQYF	TGTGCCAGCAGCCGCGGACCGTTGGGGACCCAGTACTTC
TRBD2	TRBV7-9	TRBJ2-5	NA	CASSATSGGRETQYF	TGTGCCAGCAGCGCCACTAGCGGGGGAAGGGAGACCCAGTACTTC
NA	TRBV4-3	TRBJ2-2	NA	CASSHGEGTGELFF	TGCGCCAGCAGCCATGGGGAAGGAACCGGGGAGCTGTTTTTT
NA	TRBV7-2	TRBJ2-7	NA	CASTVPGAISEQYF	TGTGCCAGCACGGTCCCGGGAGCGATCTCCGAGCAGTACTTC
NA	TRBV28	TRBJ2-7	NA	CASSSRGALDAYEQYF	TGTGCCAGCAGTTCACGCGGGGCGTTGGATGCCTACGAGCAGTACTTC
TRBD1	TRBV11-3	TRBJ2-5	NA	CASSPGQGKQETQYF	TGTGCCAGCAGCCCCGGACAGGGTAAACAAGAGACCCAGTACTTC
TRBD2	TRBV7-6	TRBJ2-7	NA	CASSLSAGGREQYF	TGTGCCAGCAGCTTAAGCGCGGGAGGTCGCGAGCAGTACTTC
TRBD1	TRBV13	TRBJ2-7	NA	CASSSTGGSYEQYF	TGTGCCAGCAGCTCGACAGGGGGCTCGTACGAGCAGTACTTC
NA	TRBV6-1	TRBJ2-5	NA	CASSDLQTARETQYF	TGTGCCAGCAGTGACCTACAGACCGCTAGGGAGACCCAGTACTTC
NA	TRBV10-2	TRBJ1-1	NA	CASSEGGYVTEAFF	TGCGCCAGCAGTGAAGGAGGGTACGTCACTGAAGCTTTCTTT
TRBD1	TRBV7-8	TRBJ1-1	few	CASGQGGGTEAFF	TGTGCCAGCGGACAGGGGGGAGGAACTGAAGCTTTCTTT
NA	TRBV28	TRBJ2-7	NA	CASTRENKNEQYF	TGTGCCAGCACCCGGGAGAATAAGAACGAGCAGTACTTC
TRBD1	TRBV28	TRBJ1-1	NA	CASSLGGSSTEAFF	TGTGCCAGCAGTCTAGGGGGCTCAAGCACTGAAGCTTTCTTT
NA	TRBV30	TRBJ1-3	NA	CAWSFGRLDTIYF	TGTGCCTGGAGTTTCGGGCGTTTGGACACCATATATTTT
NA	TRBV19	TRBJ1-1	NA	CAIRGEGTEAFF	TGTGCCATCCGAGGCGAGGGGACTGAAGCTTTCTTT
NA	TRBV14	TRBJ2-5	NA	CASSPQGPQETQYF	TGTGCCAGCAGCCCTCAGGGGCCCCAAGAGACCCAGTACTTC
NA	TRBV5-1	TRBJ2-7	NA	CASSPRGHEQYF	TGCGCCAGCAGTCCCCGGGGACACGAGCAGTACTTC
NA	TRBV5-6	TRBJ2-7	NA	CASSWETNLEQYF	TGTGCCAGCAGCTGGGAGACAAATCTCGAGCAGTACTTC
TRBD2	TRBV9	TRBJ2-7	NA	CASSVGTSGAYEQYF	TGTGCCAGCAGCGTCGGGACTAGCGGGGCCTACGAGCAGTACTTC
NA	TRBV6-4	TRBJ1-4	once	CASSDTSGDEKLFF	TGTGCCAGCAGTGATACCTCAGGCGATGAAAAACTGTTTTTT
NA	TRBV5-1	TRBJ2-7	once	CASSGGSYEQYF	TGCGCCAGCAGCGGCGGGTCCTACGAGCAGTACTTC